Below are 29 T cell receptor beta chains sequenced from a single sample in a study of identical twins. Via MiXCR, TCRdb re-called the 5' RACE reads, giving one row per CDR3 protein. The sample has 280,000 or so distinct CDR3 sequences; about 8.1% are singletons. These records were also assigned to another study, of yellow fever vaccine responses in identical twins.

Sequencing was performed on memory (CD45RO+) T cells sorted from blood. These receptors all stem from a woman aged 18-29 years in good health.

This clonotype was detected ten times or more. The chain recombines TRBV20-1 with TRBJ1-1; D is uncertain. Trimming cost V 6 bases and J 1 base, with 9 bases left between them. The CDR3 is 12 residues long. The germline V gene has CDR1 DFQATT and CDR2 SNEGSKA (reference sequence). The CDR3 sequence is CSAPDQNTEAFF. DNA of the CDR3: TGCAGTGCCCCGGACCAGAACACTGAAGCTTTCTTT.

This rearrangement joins TRBV25-1 to TRBJ1-4; weak D call: TRBD1 (6 bases). Trimming removed 6 bases from V and 10 bases from J, with 21 bases in between. This CDR3 is built from 15 residues. Germline V gene lookup returns CDR1 MGHDK and CDR2 SYGVNS. The chain's CDR3 is CASRAPGGQIPKLFF. The CDR3 bases are TGTGCCAGCAGGGCTCCGGGGGGGCAAATTCCAAAACTGTTTTTT.

V is TRBV11-2 and J is TRBJ2-2, with D possibly TRBD2 on 6 matching bases. Looked up from germline, CDR1 is SGHAT and CDR2 is FQNNGV. CDR3 length: 18 residues. V was cut by 4 bases and J by 4 bases, with 22 bases left in between. CDR3 residues: CASSSPGAGSAGTGELFF. CDR3 in DNA: TGTGCCAGCAGCTCCCCCGGGGCGGGGTCCGCGGGCACCGGGGAGCTGTTTTTT. The whole variable domain, remainder taken from reference TRBV11-2 and TRBJ2-2, is EAGVAQSPRYKIIEKRQSVAFWCNPISGHATLYWYQQILGQGPKLLIQFQNNGVVDDSQLPKDRFSAERLKGVDSTLKIQPAKLEDSAVYLCASSSPGAGSAGTGELFFGEGSRLTVL.

This clonotype was detected many times. This chain's CDR3 is CASSTDGMSFSYNEQFF. CDR3 bases: TGTGCCAGCAGCACGGACGGCATGAGCTTCTCCTACAATGAGCAGTTCTTC. The V call is TRBV12-3 or TRBV12-4, the J call TRBJ2-1, with D uncertain. This CDR3 is 17 amino acids long. With 6 bases removed from V and 0 bases from J, the gap between germline ends came to 18 bases.

This clonotype came up many times. The chain joins TRBV12-3 or TRBV12-4 to TRBJ2-3; D gene unclear. The ends were cut back, 0 bases at V and 2 bases at J, with 3 bases in the middle. The CDR3 covers 13 residues. In nucleotides, the CDR3 is TGTGCCAGCAGTTTAGCCTACACAGATACGCAGTATTTT. Amino acid sequence: CASSLAYTDTQYF.

Comment on this clonotype: The junction differs from germline at one of its ends, possibly a read error. The chain has TRBV12-3 or TRBV12-4 and TRBJ2-3, with TRBD2 identical over 14 bases. The CDR3 runs 19 residues. CDR3 protein: CASCLALGLAGENTDTQYF. The DNA of the CDR3 is TGTGCCAGCTGTTTAGCGCTGGGACTAGCGGGAGAAAACACAGATACGCAGTATTTT.

This clonotype has a handful of counts. The rearrangement links TRBV29-1 to TRBJ2-3, with TRBD2 identical over 8 bases. CDR1 SQVTM and CDR2 ANQGSEA come from the germline V gene. The V gene end was trimmed by 1 base and the J gene end by 4 bases; junction bases not matched to a gene: 4. The CDR3 runs to 14 residues. DNA of the CDR3: TGCAGCGTTGAAGCGGGGGGGCGGTCAGATACGCAGTATTTT. Residues: CSVEAGGRSDTQYF.

There are many counts of this clonotype. J is TRBJ2-3 and V is TRBV6-2 or TRBV6-3, with TRBD1 as a possible D gene (5 bases). This CDR3 comprises 12 residues. Germline V gene sequence: CDR1 MNHEY, CDR2 SVGEGT. V was clipped by 6 bases and J by 6 bases, with 10 bases between them. The DNA of the CDR3 is TGTGCCAGCAGCAACCGACAGGATACGCAGTATTTT. Translated, it gives CASSNRQDTQYF.

This clonotype was detected a few times. The chain has TRBV20-1 and TRBJ2-7; a weak D match, TRBD1 (6 bases). The CDR3 totals 16 residues. Trimming pared 1 base from V and 2 bases from J, leaving 18 bases between. The germline V gene encodes CDR1 DFQATT and CDR2 SNEGSKA (reference sequence). CDR3 coding DNA: TGCAGTGCTAGAGTCAAGACAGGCGCTAACCCCTACGAGCAGTACGTC. It translates to CSARVKTGANPYEQYV.

This clonotype was counted only a few times. The chain uses TRBV11-2 and TRBJ2-1; D remains unclear. CDR1 is SGHAT, CDR2 FQNNGV, per germline. CDR3 size: 15 residues. V was cut by 5 bases and J by 0 bases, with 11 bases left in between. CDR3 coding DNA: TGTGCCAGCAGCCAACTCCGAGTCTCCTACAATGAGCAGTTCTTC. This gives the protein CASSQLRVSYNEQFF. Together with reference TRBV11-2 and TRBJ2-1, the CDR3 gives the full variable domain: EAGVAQSPRYKIIEKRQSVAFWCNPISGHATLYWYQQILGQGPKLLIQFQNNGVVDDSQLPKDRFSAERLKGVDSTLKIQPAKLEDSAVYLCASSQLRVSYNEQFFGPGTRLTVL.

This clonotype was counted between two and nine times. V gene TRBV7-9 combines with J gene TRBJ1-2, with D unclear. CDR3 length equals 12 residues. In germline, CDR1 is SEHNR, CDR2 FQNEAQ (reference sequence). V gave up 1 base and J gave up 4 bases, with 4 bases separating them. The CDR3 nucleotides are TGTGCCAGCAGCTTAGATCTCTATGGCTACACCTTC. Translation gives CASSLDLYGYTF. Based on the CDR3 plus reference TRBV7-9 and TRBJ1-2, the full variable domain is DTGVSQNPRHKITKRGQNVTFRCDPISEHNRLYWYRQTLGQGPEFLTYFQNEAQLEKSRLLSDRFSAERPKGSFSTLEIQRTEQGDSAMYLCASSLDLYGYTFGSGTRLTVV.

This clonotype has only a few counts. The V and J genes are TRBV6-1 and TRBJ1-6, with TRBD1 matching 7 bases. The V and J ends lost 4 bases and 5 bases, in that order; junction bases with no gene match: 5. The CDR3 totals 15 residues. CDR1 is MNHNS, CDR2 SASEGT, per germline. The CDR3 DNA follows: TGTGCCAGCAGTGCGACAGGGTACAATAATTCACCCCTCCACTTT. It specifies CASSATGYNNSPLHF.

The rearrangement links TRBV6-1 to TRBJ2-7, with TRBD1 as a possible D gene (6 bases). Trimming took 2 bases from V and 6 from J, leaving 11 bases between them. In germline, CDR1 is MNHNS, CDR2 SASEGT. The CDR3 has 13 residues. The DNA for the CDR3 is TGTGCCAGCAGTGAACAGGGGAAGGGCGAGCAGTACGTC. The encoded protein is CASSEQGKGEQYV.

This clonotype was counted a few times. The rearrangement joins TRBV7-6 to TRBJ2-7; D is perhaps TRBD1 (5 bases). Looked up from germline, CDR1 is SGHVS and CDR2 is FNYEAQ. The CDR3 totals 12 residues. With 2 bases removed from V and 9 bases from J, the gap between germline ends came to 11 bases. CDR3 sequence: CASSLRAGWQYV. In nucleotides, the CDR3 is TGTGCCAGCAGCTTAAGGGCAGGGTGGCAGTACGTC.

This clonotype has just a few counts. This sequence joins TRBV7-6 and TRBJ2-3; 8 nucleotides align to TRBD2. The V gene's germline CDR1 is SGHVS and CDR2 FNYEAQ. Trimming cost V 7 bases and J 3 bases; bases outside gene matches: 9. This CDR3 is built from 15 residues. In DNA form, the CDR3 reads TGTGCCAGCAACCCATCTAGCGGGCCTACAGATACGCAGTATTTT. Amino acids: CASNPSSGPTDTQYF.

This clonotype was detected ten times or more. The chain recombines TRBV3-1 with TRBJ2-2; the match to TRBD2 covers 7 bases. V trimming: 5 bases; J trimming: 5 bases; junction bases outside the gene matches: 8. Germline CDR1 is LGHDT and CDR2 is YNNKEL (reference sequence). The CDR3 consists of 15 residues. The CDR3 sequence is CASSARDGGTGELFF. The CDR3 nucleotides are TGTGCCAGCAGCGCCCGGGACGGGGGGACCGGGGAGCTGTTTTTT.

Here the CDR3 reads CASSLRGERKLFF. DNA for the CDR3: TGTGCCAGCAGTTTGAGGGGTGAGAGAAAACTGTTTTTT. The chain has TRBV27 and TRBJ1-4; D perhaps matches TRBD1 (5 bases). The CDR3 is 13 amino acids. Trimming removed 3 bases from V and 10 bases from J, with 12 bases in between. In germline, CDR1 is MNHEY, CDR2 SMNVEV (reference sequence).

The CDR3 DNA is TGCGCCAGCAGCGAGAGAAGCACAGATACGCAGTATTTT. It codes for CASSERSTDTQYF. The chain employs TRBV5-1 and TRBJ2-3; no firm D call. The CDR3 is 13 amino acids. V lost 4 bases and J lost 0, with 6 bases in between. Germline V CDR1 and CDR2: SGHRS, YFSETQ.

This clonotype was seen a few times. V and J are TRBV5-5 and TRBJ1-6, with D possibly TRBD1 on 5 matching bases. The CDR3 runs to 14 residues. V shed 4 bases and J shed 9 bases, with 14 bases lying between them. Germline values: CDR1 SGHKS, CDR2 YYEKEE (reference sequence). CDR3 region: CASSLATQGSPLHF. Written as DNA, the CDR3 is TGTGCCAGCAGCCTAGCAACCCAGGGTTCACCCCTCCACTTT.

The CDR3 loop reads CASSLAGQGNYGYTF. CDR3 DNA: TGTGCCAGCAGTTTAGCGGGACAGGGAAACTATGGCTACACCTTC. The V and J genes are TRBV12-3 or TRBV12-4 and TRBJ1-2, with 9 bases identical to TRBD1. Trimming took 0 bases from V and 2 from J; bases not matched to a gene: 1. This CDR3 is 15 amino acids long.

This clonotype has just a few counts. The chain carries TRBV11-2 and TRBJ2-5; D might be TRBD1 or TRBD2, each matching 6 bases. Trimming left V 2 bases short and J 0 bases short, with 16 bases between. The CDR3 length is 17 residues. Germline CDR1 reads SGHAT; CDR2 reads FQNNGV. The CDR3 DNA reads as TGTGCCAGCAGCTTAAGGCAACGGGGGCTCAACCAAGAGACCCAGTACTTC. It is translated as CASSLRQRGLNQETQYF.

This clonotype was counted only a few times. The gene calls are TRBV11-2 and TRBJ2-3; D might be TRBD2 (6 bases). Trimming cost V 8 bases and J 2 bases, with 14 bases left between them. This CDR3 region has 14 residues. CDR1 SGHAT and CDR2 FQNNGV come from the germline V gene. The CDR3 region is CASAPGLPTDTQYF. In DNA, the CDR3 is TGTGCCAGCGCACCGGGACTTCCCACAGATACGCAGTATTTT.

This clonotype was detected many times. The chain employs TRBV5-6 and TRBJ2-1, with D uncertain. The CDR3 consists of 15 residues. The V gene lost 4 bases and the J gene lost 0 bases, with 11 bases spanning the gap. Per germline, CDR1 SGHDT and CDR2 YYEEEE. Here the CDR3 DNA reads TGTGCCAGCAGCCTCGGAACTTTCTCCTACAATGAGCAGTTCTTC. Amino acids: CASSLGTFSYNEQFF.

The chain joins TRBV3-1 to TRBJ2-1; D possibly corresponds to TRBD2 (5 bases). The CDR3 is 16 residues long. Germline values: CDR1 LGHDT, CDR2 YNNKEL (reference sequence). Trimming left V 0 bases short and J 4 bases short, with 13 bases between. For the CDR3, the DNA is TGTGCCAGCAGCCAAGATGGGAGCGGATCTTACAATGAGCAGTTCTTC. Translated, it gives CASSQDGSGSYNEQFF.

Ten or more counts support this clonotype. The J gene is TRBJ1-2, the V gene TRBV3-1; a weak D match, TRBD1 (5 bases). The V end was cut by 4 bases, the J end by 7 bases, with 16 bases between. The CDR3 has 14 amino acids. Germline V gene lookup returns CDR1 LGHDT and CDR2 YNNKEL (reference sequence). The CDR3 spells CASSLGAERAGYTF. The CDR3 region has the DNA TGTGCCAGCAGCCTCGGGGCCGAACGGGCTGGCTACACCTTC.

The chain's CDR3 is CASSRDRGLVGEKLFF. The CDR3 DNA sequence: TGTGCCAGCAGCCGCGACAGGGGACTGGTGGGCGAAAAACTGTTTTTT. The rearrangement joins TRBV14 to TRBJ1-4; TRBD1 agrees at 8 bases. Germline CDR1 and CDR2: SGHDN and FVKESK. The V gene end was trimmed by 4 bases and the J gene end by 8 bases; junction bases not matched to a gene: 12. The length of the CDR3 is 16 residues.

The table lists this clonotype with many counts. CDR3 protein: CASSQLAGLAGYNEQFF. As DNA, the CDR3 is TGTGCCAGCAGCCAATTGGCAGGGTTAGCGGGGTACAATGAGCAGTTCTTC. This chain uses TRBV3-2 with TRBJ2-1; the table's D call, TRBD2, was not checked against the DNA. TRBV3-2 corresponds to a pseudogene. The CDR3 runs 17 residues.

V gene TRBV2 combines with J gene TRBJ2-7; D is uncertain. V lost 7 bases and J 4 bases, leaving 11 bases between the germline ends. The CDR3 length is 12 residues. CDR1 SNHLY and CDR2 FYNNEI come from the germline V gene. The CDR3 loop is CASTLDGYEQYF. The CDR3 region has the DNA TGTGCCAGCACCCTCGATGGTTACGAGCAGTACTTC.

This clonotype was counted at least ten times. The chain recombines TRBV7-6 with TRBJ2-1; 8 positions match TRBD2. Trimming cost V 1 base and J 8 bases; bases outside gene matches: 1. CDR1 is SGHVS, CDR2 FNYEAQ, per germline. CDR3 length: 13 residues. This chain's CDR3 is CASSLVGGDEQFF. Here the CDR3 DNA reads TGTGCCAGCAGCTTAGTCGGGGGGGATGAGCAGTTCTTC. The variable domain in full, completed from reference TRBV7-6 and TRBJ2-1, reads GAGVSQSPRYKVTKRGQDVALRCDPISGHVSLYWYRQALGQGPEFLTYFNYEAQQDKSGLPNDRFSAERPEGSISTLTIQRTEQRDSAMYRCASSLVGGDEQFFGPGTRLTVL.